This T cell receptor beta chain was captured by sequencing in a study of blood T cells in healthy people across ages. The trim removed 6 bases at V and 3 bases at J, leaving 11 bases unmatched. This CDR3 region has 15 residues. Looked up from germline, CDR1 is DFQATT and CDR2 is SNEGSKA (reference sequence). Using a J-beta primer mix together with a sample-barcoded 5' primer, a second PCR was run for about 6 to 11 cycles. TCRdb ran MiXCR on the 5' RACE reads and lists one entry per CDR3 protein. Counted here are about 780,000 distinct CDR3 sequences, about a quarter occurring once; the ten biggest clones make up 2.5% to 3.5%. Samples each yielded at least 6 micrograms of total RNA. This same sample was also taken into another study, of T cells of mothers and their children. That paper notes: Comparable shaping of TCR recombination output by thymic selection was observed in related and unrelated pairs. An overlap that was slightly higher, though non-significant, was seen in related mother-child pairs versus unrelated pairs.

The sample comprised blood. The chain has TRBV20-1 and TRBJ1-3; the match to TRBD1 covers 7 bases. This clonotype was obtained from a boy between 5 and 17 years old in good health. CDR3 DNA: TGCAGTGCCTCAGAGGGACAGCCATATGGAAACACCATATATTTT. This encodes CSASEGQPYGNTIYF.